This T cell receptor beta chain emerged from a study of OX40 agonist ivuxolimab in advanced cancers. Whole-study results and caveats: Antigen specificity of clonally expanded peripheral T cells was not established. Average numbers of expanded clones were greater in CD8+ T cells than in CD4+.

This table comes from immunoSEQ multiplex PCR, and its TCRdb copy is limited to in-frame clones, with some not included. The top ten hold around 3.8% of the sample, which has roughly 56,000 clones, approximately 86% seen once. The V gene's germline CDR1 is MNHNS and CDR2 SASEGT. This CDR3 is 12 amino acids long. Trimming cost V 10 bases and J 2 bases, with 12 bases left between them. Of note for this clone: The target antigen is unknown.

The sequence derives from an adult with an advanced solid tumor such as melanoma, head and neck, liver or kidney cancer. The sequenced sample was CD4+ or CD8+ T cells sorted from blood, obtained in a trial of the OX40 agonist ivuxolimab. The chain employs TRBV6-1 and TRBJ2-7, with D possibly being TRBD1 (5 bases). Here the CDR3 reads CATTTETYEQYF. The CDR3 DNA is TGTGCCACCACGACAGAGACCTACGAGCAGTACTTC.